This T cell receptor (beta chain) emerged from a study of OX40 agonist ivuxolimab in advanced cancers. Regarding the study as a whole: Expansion of clones was among the lowest in partial responders at 0.1-3.0 mg/kg. Clonal expansion from baseline to week 6 occurred in both CD4+ and CD8+ T cells. On average, CD8+ T cells had more expanded clones than CD4+.

Concerning this clone itself: Its antigen is not known.

Here immunoSEQ multiplex PCR was the method, and the copy in TCRdb shows in-frame clones only, minus some. The sample includes over 65,000 clones, approximately 83% of them seen just once. Trimming stripped 2 bases from V and 0 bases from J, with 4 bases between. Germline-derived CDR1 and CDR2 are KGHSH and LQKENI. The CDR3 extends over 14 amino acids. This TCR was recovered from an adult with an advanced solid tumor such as melanoma, head and neck, liver or kidney cancer. The material sequenced was CD4+ or CD8+ T cells sorted from blood, taken in a trial of the OX40 agonist ivuxolimab. The J gene is TRBJ2-2, the V gene TRBV18; D ambiguous. The CDR3 is CASSPRANTGELFF. In DNA form, the CDR3 reads TGTGCCAGCTCACCAAGAGCGAACACCGGGGAGCTGTTTTTT.